The 26 T cell receptor beta chains below all came from one sample that was sequenced in a study of long-term antiretroviral therapy in people with HIV. A v3.0 immunoSEQ assay was performed at survey level. Data came from immunoSEQ multiplex PCR; TCRdb stores just in-frame clones and leaves some out. In the table there are roughly 12,000 clones, 65% to 85% of which are singletons. The sample consisted of unsorted PBMCs, taken 0.8 years before starting antiretroviral therapy. The receptors derive from a woman aged 40 to 50 with HIV.

The chain combines TRBV5-1 with TRBJ2-1; no clear D. CDR1 is SGHRS, CDR2 YFSETQ, per germline. V lost 4 bases and J 7 bases, leaving 18 bases between the germline ends. This CDR3 is built from 15 residues. The CDR3 DNA follows: TGCGCCAGCAGCCCTGGACGGTCGTTAGAGAATGAGCAGTTCTTC. Translation gives CASSPGRSLENEQFF.

J is TRBJ1-2 and V is TRBV4-2, with 7 bases matching TRBD1. This CDR3 has 15 residues. Germline V gene lookup returns CDR1 LGHNA and CDR2 YNFKEQ. V lost 0 bases and J lost 4; bases outside the gene matches: 5. CDR3: CASSQEVAGGYGYTF. CDR3 bases: TGTGCCAGCAGCCAAGAGGTGGCAGGGGGCTATGGCTACACCTTC.

This chain links TRBV4-2 with TRBJ2-2; 9 nucleotides match TRBD2. In germline, CDR1 is LGHNA, CDR2 YNFKEQ. The V and J ends lost 0 bases and 6 bases, in that order; junction bases with no gene match: 11. The CDR3 has 18 amino acids. CDR3 protein: CASSQDLPSGISPGELFF. CDR3 DNA: TGTGCCAGCAGCCAAGATCTCCCTAGCGGGATAAGTCCCGGGGAGCTGTTTTTT.

The CDR3 DNA is TGTGCTAGTGGGCCGGGACTAGCGGGAGATACGCAGTATTTT. It translates to CASGPGLAGDTQYF. The genes are TRBV12-5 and TRBJ2-3, with 12 bases aligning to TRBD2. CDR1 and CDR2 from the germline V gene are LGHNT and FRNRAP. V trimming: 6 bases; J trimming: 5 bases; junction bases outside the gene matches: 3. This CDR3 has 14 amino acids.

This clone was detected a few times. The chain joins TRBV6-5 to TRBJ1-2; D not resolved. V was shortened by 2 bases and J by 10 bases, with 14 bases between the two germline ends. This CDR3 has 13 residues. Germline V gives CDR1 MNHEY, CDR2 SVGAGI. The CDR3 DNA follows: TGTGCCAGCAGTTACAGTTCGGAGTCATACTACACCTTC. Residues: CASSYSSESYYTF.

About this clone: The sample holds other DNA sequences that translate to the same CDR3. The chain carries TRBV7-9 and TRBJ2-2; D possibly uses TRBD1 or TRBD2 (5 bases each). The V end was cut by 1 base, the J end by 5 bases, with 8 bases between. The CDR3 loop spans 14 amino acids. Germline loops: CDR1 SEHNR, CDR2 FQNEAQ (reference sequence). The CDR3 sequence: CASSLVGGTGELFF. The DNA for the CDR3 is TGTGCCAGCAGCTTAGTTGGGGGTACCGGGGAGCTGTTTTTT.

The V and J genes are TRBV4-3 and TRBJ1-4; unclear D gene. V lost 0 bases and J lost 8, with 16 bases in between. The length of the CDR3 is 16 residues. Germline V gene lookup returns CDR1 LGHNA and CDR2 YSLEER. CDR3 residues: CASSQEMVVIREKLFF. The CDR3 DNA follows: TGCGCCAGCAGCCAAGAGATGGTAGTCATTAGGGAAAAACTGTTTTTT.

The table lists this clone with a count of one. DNA for the CDR3: TGCAGCGCCCGTGGGGCCGTTTTTCGGGGGAATACGCAGTATTTT. Translating gives CSARGAVFRGNTQYF. The chain is built from TRBV29-1 and TRBJ2-3, with D possibly being TRBD2 (6 bases). The CDR3 is made up of 15 amino acids. Germline V gives CDR1 SQVTM, CDR2 ANQGSEA. Trimming stripped 7 bases from V and 7 bases from J, with 24 bases between.

V usage is TRBV6-1 and J usage is TRBJ2-1; TRBD2 matches 9 bases. The V segment lost 7 bases and the J segment 2 bases; nucleotides outside the gene matches: 3. This CDR3 contains 14 residues. Germline assignment: CDR1 MNHNS and CDR2 SASEGT. The CDR3 DNA reads TGTGCCAGCATTCTAGCGGGACCCTACAATGAGCAGTTCTTC. Its protein is CASILAGPYNEQFF.

This sequence joins TRBV19 and TRBJ1-4; D might be TRBD1 (5 bases). The CDR3 has 14 residues. Trimming cost V 7 bases and J 0 bases, with 9 bases left between them. Germline V gene sequence: CDR1 LNHDA, CDR2 SQIVND (reference sequence). CDR3 sequence reads: CASIQGATNEKLFF. CDR3 DNA sequence: TGTGCCAGTATCCAGGGTGCAACTAATGAAAAACTGTTTTTT.

The CDR3 loop reads CASSLWETGNEQFF. CDR3 nucleotides: TGTGCCAGCAGTTTATGGGAGACGGGCAATGAGCAGTTCTTC. The rearrangement uses TRBV27 and TRBJ2-1, with a tentative D call TRBD2 (5 bases). This CDR3 is 14 amino acids long. V was cut by 1 base and J by 6 bases, with 10 bases left in between. Germline V gene sequence: CDR1 MNHEY, CDR2 SMNVEV (reference sequence).

The chain employs TRBV7-2 and TRBJ2-3; no clear D gene. CDR3 size: 14 residues. The V and J ends lost 0 bases and 0 bases respectively, with 4 bases between them. Germline CDR1 and CDR2: SGHTA and FQGNSA. This CDR3 reads CASSLARSTDTQYF. CDR3 sequence (DNA): TGTGCCAGCAGCTTAGCCCGGAGCACAGATACGCAGTATTTT.

The V call is TRBV19, the J call TRBJ1-4; 8 nucleotides align to TRBD1. The CDR3 length is 14 residues. CDR1 is LNHDA and CDR2 is SQIVND in the germline V gene (reference sequence). V was clipped by 7 bases and J by 8 bases; unmatched bases: 9. The CDR3 spells CASKPGQGNEKLFF. CDR3 bases: TGTGCCAGTAAACCCGGACAGGGAAACGAAAAACTGTTTTTT.

The gene calls are TRBV5-4 and TRBJ2-7; 11 positions agree with TRBD2. The CDR3 loop spans 15 amino acids. Germline CDR1 reads SGHNT; CDR2 reads YYREEE (reference sequence). J lost 5 bases, V lost 4 bases, and 8 bases had no gene match. The CDR3 region is CASSATSGRINEQYF. The CDR3 coding sequence is TGTGCCAGCAGCGCCACTAGCGGGAGAATCAACGAGCAGTACTTC.

The CDR3 protein is CASRRPGTGGNQPQHF. DNA of the CDR3: TGTGCCAGCAGGCGCCCCGGGACAGGGGGAAATCAGCCCCAGCATTTT. This chain uses TRBV28 with TRBJ1-5; 11 bases match TRBD1. The CDR3 extends over 16 amino acids. The germline CDR1 and CDR2 sequences are MDHEN and SYDVKM. The ends lost 6 bases at V and 4 bases at J; junction bases unmatched: 8.

This clone was seen a handful of times. The chain combines TRBV5-1 with TRBJ2-7; D possibly corresponds to TRBD1 (6 bases). This CDR3 has 15 residues. CDR1 and CDR2 (germline): SGHRS, YFSETQ. Deletions cut 1 base from V and 2 bases from J, with 13 bases between. The CDR3 DNA is TGCGCCAGCAGCTTGATTGGGGGCTCGACCTACGAGCAGTACTTC. Translation: CASSLIGGSTYEQYF.

V usage is TRBV7-8 and J usage is TRBJ2-3; 7 bases line up with TRBD2. CDR1 SGHVS and CDR2 FQNEAQ come from the germline V gene. The CDR3 is 17 residues long. J lost 2 bases, V lost 0 bases, and 8 bases had no gene match. This CDR3 is CASSLAASGLTTDTQYF. The DNA of the CDR3 is TGTGCCAGCAGCTTAGCCGCTAGCGGACTGACCACAGATACGCAGTATTTT. Looking up the rest from reference TRBV7-8 and TRBJ2-3 gives the full variable domain: GAGVSQSPRYKVAKRGQDVALRCDPISGHVSLFWYQQALGQGPEFLTYFQNEAQLDKSGLPSDRFFAERPEGSVSTLKIQRTQQEDSAVYLCASSLAASGLTTDTQYFGPGTRLTVL.

The chain is built from TRBV7-6 and TRBJ1-1, with a tentative D call TRBD1 (6 bases). The CDR3 is made up of 17 amino acids. V lost 4 bases, J lost 3 bases, and 21 bases lay in between. Germline CDR1 SGHVS, CDR2 FNYEAQ. The CDR3 DNA sequence: TGTGCCAGCAGCTCCCACCGGGACACCCTTTTGGACACTGAAGCTTTCTTT. Translation gives CASSSHRDTLLDTEAFF.

The chain has TRBV29-1 and TRBJ1-1; unclear D gene. Germline lookup yields CDR1 SQVTM and CDR2 ANQGSEA. V lost 7 bases and J lost 1, with 13 bases in between. CDR3 length equals 13 residues. The CDR3 region is CSGSRASNTEAFF. The CDR3 DNA follows: TGCAGCGGAAGCCGGGCGTCGAACACTGAAGCTTTCTTT.

This chain links TRBV6-5 with TRBJ2-3, with 7 bases fitting TRBD1. V shed 6 bases and J 0 bases; nucleotides not matched to a gene: 6. The CDR3 extends over 15 amino acids. The germline V gene has CDR1 MNHEY and CDR2 SVGAGI. The CDR3 DNA reads as TGTGCCAGCAGGCGACAGGGTCAAAGCACAGATACGCAGTATTTT. Amino acids: CASRRQGQSTDTQYF.

V and J are TRBV28 and TRBJ2-4; no clear D. Trimming took off 0 bases at V and 6 bases at J, with 24 bases between the two ends. This CDR3 region has 19 residues. The germline V gene has CDR1 MDHEN and CDR2 SYDVKM. The chain's CDR3 is CASSLWLSGGDEDGNIQYF. CDR3 in DNA: TGTGCCAGCAGTTTATGGTTGAGTGGTGGGGATGAGGATGGAAACATTCAGTACTTC.

This chain connects TRBV7-9 to TRBJ2-5, with D perhaps matching TRBD2 (6 bases). CDR3 length: 16 residues. CDR1 is SEHNR, CDR2 FQNEAQ, per germline (reference sequence). V gave up 5 bases and J gave up 1 base, with 17 bases separating them. The CDR3 DNA follows: TGTGCCAGCAGCAGATATAGCGGAAGACTCCAAGAGACCCAGTACTTC. Its protein product is CASSRYSGRLQETQYF.

The chain combines TRBV19 with TRBJ1-1; TRBD1 aligns across 8 bases. V shed 5 bases and J 3 bases; nucleotides not matched to a gene: 8. Germline values: CDR1 LNHDA, CDR2 SQIVND (reference sequence). The CDR3 consists of 15 residues. The CDR3 nucleotides read TGTGCCAGTAGTCTCTCCGGGACAGGATACACTGAAGCTTTCTTT. This translates into CASSLSGTGYTEAFF.

The chain joins TRBV7-9 to TRBJ1-1, with D perhaps TRBD1 (5 bases). The CDR3 runs to 13 residues. CDR1 and CDR2 (germline): SEHNR, FQNEAQ (reference sequence). Trimming pared 6 bases from V and 0 bases from J, leaving 8 bases between. CDR3 sequence: CASRRQLNTEAFF. The DNA for the CDR3 is TGTGCCAGCAGGAGACAGTTGAACACTGAAGCTTTCTTT.

V is TRBV19 and J is TRBJ2-7, with D perhaps TRBD2 (5 bases). V shed 0 bases and J shed 2 bases, with 11 bases lying between them. The CDR3 is 15 residues long. Germline-derived CDR1 and CDR2 are LNHDA and SQIVND (reference sequence). The CDR3 nucleotides read TGTGCCAGTAGTATAGAACGAGGGCCAACCTACGAGCAGTACTTC. Translation: CASSIERGPTYEQYF.

This clone has only a few counts. One junction end does not reproduce the germline sequence, and a read error may be involved. The chain joins TRBV7-7 to TRBJ2-2, with D tentatively TRBD2 (6 bases). CDR1 SSHAT and CDR2 FNYEAQ come from the germline V gene (reference sequence). The CDR3 loop spans 14 amino acids. CDR3 protein: CASSSGTHPGELFF. In nucleotides, the CDR3 is TGTGCTAGCAGCTCCGGGACTCATCCCGGGGAGCTGTTTTTT. The whole variable domain, filled in from reference TRBV7-7 and TRBJ2-2, reads GAGVSQSPRYKVTKRGQDVTLRCDPISSHATLYWYQQALGQGPEFLTYFNYEAQPDKSGLPSDRFSAERPEGSISTLTIQRTEQRDSAMYRCASSSGTHPGELFFGEGSRLTVL.